This T cell receptor (beta chain) was recorded in a study of blood T cell repertoires in COVID-19. Whole-study context: In each case, the material was cDNA or gDNA derived from T cells, B-cell-depleted T cells, or PBMCs.

In the original analysis: How many nucleated cells were present was estimated from reference gene primer amplification. Here immunoSEQ multiplex PCR was the method, and the copy in TCRdb shows in-frame clones only, minus some. The V and J calls and clone size were taken over from that table, and D and trimming were inferred from the DNA. The sample shows some 180,000 clones, 65% to 85% of them seen only once. The CDR3 is 14 amino acids. Germline lookup yields CDR1 SGHNT and CDR2 YYREEE (reference sequence). The junction had 5 bases not matched to a gene; V was cut back by 4 bases and J by 3 bases. The sequencing sample was made of peripheral blood. The sequence derives from an older man with active or convalescent COVID-19. The rearrangement uses TRBV5-4 and TRBJ1-1, with 8 bases matching TRBD1. The CDR3 sequence: CASSNPTGDTEAFF. In DNA form, the CDR3 reads TGTGCCAGCAGCAACCCGACAGGGGACACTGAAGCTTTCTTT.